This T cell receptor (beta chain) came from a study of CD8 T cells in Susac syndrome. The CDR3 is made up of 15 amino acids. The V gene lost 2 bases and the J gene lost 0 bases, with 11 bases spanning the gap. CDR1 and CDR2 from the germline V gene are SQVTM and ANQGSEA. Definite or probable Susac syndrome was diagnosed using recently defined diagnostic criteria. cDNA came from about 0.46 to 1 ug RNA primed by random hexamers. In TCRdb, the immunoSEQ multiplex PCR reads were re-called with MiXCR into one record per CDR3 protein. Of around 170,000 distinct CDR3 sequences in the sample, 90% to 96% were seen once. Comments on this clonotype: Its cognate antigen is unknown.

Broader study findings: The CD4+ T cell repertoires that were profiled in Susac syndrome showed no clonal expansion.

The TCR comes from a human donor with Susac syndrome. The sequencing sample was made of CD4+ T cells from PBMCs. The chain is built from TRBV29-1 and TRBJ2-4; TRBD2 is a possible D gene (6 bases). CDR3 sequence reads: CSVESGEGAKNIQYF. The CDR3 region has the DNA TGCAGCGTTGAATCGGGAGAGGGAGCCAAAAACATTCAGTACTTC.